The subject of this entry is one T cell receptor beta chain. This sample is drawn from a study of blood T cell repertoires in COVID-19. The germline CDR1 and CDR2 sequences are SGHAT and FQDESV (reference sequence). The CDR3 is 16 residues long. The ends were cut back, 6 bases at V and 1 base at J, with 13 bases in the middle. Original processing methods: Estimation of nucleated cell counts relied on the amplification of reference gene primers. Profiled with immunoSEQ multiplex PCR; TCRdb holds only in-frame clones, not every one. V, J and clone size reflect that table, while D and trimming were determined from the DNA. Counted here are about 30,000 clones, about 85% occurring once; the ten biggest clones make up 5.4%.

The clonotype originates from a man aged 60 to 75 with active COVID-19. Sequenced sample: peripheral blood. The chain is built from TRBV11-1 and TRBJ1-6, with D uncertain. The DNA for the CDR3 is TGTGCCAGCAGTAGGGATGGAGGTTCCTATAATTCACCCCTCCACTTT. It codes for CASSRDGGSYNSPLHF.